This record covers a single TCR beta chain. This entry is derived from a study of control samples from healthy donors and cancer patients. The CDR3 contains 15 residues. V shed 6 bases and J shed 2 bases, with 13 bases lying between them. Germline lookup yields CDR1 SNHLY and CDR2 FYNNEI. Sequenced by immunoSEQ multiplex PCR; TCRdb stores in-frame clones only, minus some. The sample has around 170,000 clones, 88% seen once. The sequence was obtained from a woman aged 25 to 39 in good health. This chain links TRBV2 with TRBJ2-2; possibly TRBD2 for D (5 bases). Sequenced: blood. The CDR3 coding sequence is TGTGCCAGCAGCCTCCTAGCAACAAACACCGGGGAGCTGTTTTTT. Residues: CASSLLATNTGELFF.